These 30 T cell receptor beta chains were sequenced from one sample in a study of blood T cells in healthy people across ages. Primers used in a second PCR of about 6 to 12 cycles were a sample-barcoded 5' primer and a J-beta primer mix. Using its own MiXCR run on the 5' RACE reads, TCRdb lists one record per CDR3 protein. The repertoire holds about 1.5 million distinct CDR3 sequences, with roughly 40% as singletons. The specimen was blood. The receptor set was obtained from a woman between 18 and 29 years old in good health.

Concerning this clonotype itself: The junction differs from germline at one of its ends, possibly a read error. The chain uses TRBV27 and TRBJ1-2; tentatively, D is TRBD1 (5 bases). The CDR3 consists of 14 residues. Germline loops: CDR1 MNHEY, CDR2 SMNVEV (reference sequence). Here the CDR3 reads CVSRNPQGAYGYTF. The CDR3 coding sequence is TGTGTCAGCAGAAACCCTCAGGGAGCCTATGGCTACACCTTC.

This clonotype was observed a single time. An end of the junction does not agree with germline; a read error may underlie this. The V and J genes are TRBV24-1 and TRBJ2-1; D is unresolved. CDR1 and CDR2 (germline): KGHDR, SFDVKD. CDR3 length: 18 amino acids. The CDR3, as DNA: TGTGCCACCAGTGATCCGAAGGTTGGCTACAGCTCCTACGATGAGCAGTTCTTC. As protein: CATSDPKVGYSSYDEQFF.

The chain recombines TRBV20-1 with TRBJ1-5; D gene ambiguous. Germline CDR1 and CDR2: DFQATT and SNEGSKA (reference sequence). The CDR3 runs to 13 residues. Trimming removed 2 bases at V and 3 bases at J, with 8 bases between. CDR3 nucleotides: TGCAGTGCTAGACAGAACCCCAATCAGCCCCAGCATTTT. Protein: CSARQNPNQPQHF.

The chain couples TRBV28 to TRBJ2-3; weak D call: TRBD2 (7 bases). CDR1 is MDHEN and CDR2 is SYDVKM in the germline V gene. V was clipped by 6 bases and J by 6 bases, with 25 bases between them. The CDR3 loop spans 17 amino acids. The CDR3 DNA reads TGTGCCAGCAGGCCAACCGCGGGGGCAGGGTCGCGGGATACGCAGTATTTT. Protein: CASRPTAGAGSRDTQYF.

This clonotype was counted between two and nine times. Written as DNA, the CDR3 is TGTGCCAGCAGCTTATATGGCCCGGGACAGGTCTACAATGAGCAGTTCTTC. It codes for CASSLYGPGQVYNEQFF. The gene calls are TRBV11-2 and TRBJ2-1; 8 bases are a match to TRBD1. The CDR3 runs to 17 residues. Unmatched junction bases numbered 9, after V lost 2 bases and J lost 3 bases. Germline V gene lookup returns CDR1 SGHAT and CDR2 FQNNGV.

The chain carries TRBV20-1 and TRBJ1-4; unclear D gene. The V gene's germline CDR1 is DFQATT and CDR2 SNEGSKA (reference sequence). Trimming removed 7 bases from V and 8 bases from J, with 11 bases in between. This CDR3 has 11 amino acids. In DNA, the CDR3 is TGCAGTGTCCGAGTTGGCGAAAAACTGTTTTTT. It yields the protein CSVRVGEKLFF.

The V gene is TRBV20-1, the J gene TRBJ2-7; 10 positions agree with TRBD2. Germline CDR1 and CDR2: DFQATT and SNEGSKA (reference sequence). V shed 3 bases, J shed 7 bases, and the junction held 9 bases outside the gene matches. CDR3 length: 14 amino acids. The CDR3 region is CSASRSGGAGEQYF. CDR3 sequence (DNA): TGCAGTGCTAGTCGGAGCGGGGGGGCGGGAGAGCAGTACTTC.

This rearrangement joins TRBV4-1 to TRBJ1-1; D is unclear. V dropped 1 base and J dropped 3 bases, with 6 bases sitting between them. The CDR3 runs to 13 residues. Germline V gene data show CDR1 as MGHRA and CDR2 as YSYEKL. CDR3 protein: CASSQVLHTEAFF. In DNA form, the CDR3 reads TGCGCCAGCAGCCAAGTCCTTCACACTGAAGCTTTCTTT.

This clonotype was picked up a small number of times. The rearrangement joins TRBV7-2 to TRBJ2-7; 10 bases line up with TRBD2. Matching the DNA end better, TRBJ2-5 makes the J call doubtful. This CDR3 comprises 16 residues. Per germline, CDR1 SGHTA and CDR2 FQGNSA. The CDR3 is CASSPGTSVPRETQYF. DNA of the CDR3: TGTGCCAGCAGCCCGGGGACTAGCGTCCCTCGGGAGACCCAGTACTTC.

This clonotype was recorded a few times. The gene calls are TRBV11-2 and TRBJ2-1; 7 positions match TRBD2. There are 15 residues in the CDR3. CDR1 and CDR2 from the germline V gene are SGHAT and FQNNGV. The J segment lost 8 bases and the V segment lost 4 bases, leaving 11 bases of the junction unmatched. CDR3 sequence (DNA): TGTGCCAGCAGCTCCGTTGGCGGGAGTTTCGATGAGCAGTTCTTC. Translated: CASSSVGGSFDEQFF.

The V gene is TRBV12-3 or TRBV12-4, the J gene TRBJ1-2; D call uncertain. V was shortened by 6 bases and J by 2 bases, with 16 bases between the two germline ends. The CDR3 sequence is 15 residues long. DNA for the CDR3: TGTGCCAGCAGACCAACGGGAGCCCAGAACTATGGCTACACCTTC. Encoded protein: CASRPTGAQNYGYTF.

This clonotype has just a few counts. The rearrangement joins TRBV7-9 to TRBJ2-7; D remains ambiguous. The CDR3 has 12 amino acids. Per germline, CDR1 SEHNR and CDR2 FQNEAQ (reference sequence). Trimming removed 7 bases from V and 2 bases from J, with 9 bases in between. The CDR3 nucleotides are TGTGCCAGCACGGCCCCCGCCTACGAGCAGTACTTC. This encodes CASTAPAYEQYF.

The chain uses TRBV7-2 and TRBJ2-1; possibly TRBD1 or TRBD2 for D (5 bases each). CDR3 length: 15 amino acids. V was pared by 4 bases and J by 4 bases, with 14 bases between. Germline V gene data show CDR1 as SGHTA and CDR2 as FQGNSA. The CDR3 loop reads CASSSPGTVYNEQFF. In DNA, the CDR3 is TGTGCCAGCAGCTCTCCCGGGACGGTGTACAATGAGCAGTTCTTC. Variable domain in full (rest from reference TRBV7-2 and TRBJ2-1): GAGVSQSPSNKVTEKGKDVELRCDPISGHTALYWYRQSLGQGLEFLIYFQGNSAPDKSGLPSDRFSAERTGGSVSTLTIQRTQQEDSAVYLCASSSPGTVYNEQFFGPGTRLTVL.

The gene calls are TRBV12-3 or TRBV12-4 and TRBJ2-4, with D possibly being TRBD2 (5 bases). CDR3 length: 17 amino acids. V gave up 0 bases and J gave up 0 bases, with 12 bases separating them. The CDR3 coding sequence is TGTGCCAGCAGTTTAGCCCCTTTTAGCGTAGCCAAAAACATTCAGTACTTC. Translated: CASSLAPFSVAKNIQYF.

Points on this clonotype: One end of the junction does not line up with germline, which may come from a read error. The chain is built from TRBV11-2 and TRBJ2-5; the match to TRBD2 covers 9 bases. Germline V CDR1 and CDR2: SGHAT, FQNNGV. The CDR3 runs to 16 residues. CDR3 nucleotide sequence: TGTGCCGGCAGACCTCCCGGGACTAGCCGCCAAGAGACCCAGTACTTC. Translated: CAGRPPGTSRQETQYF.

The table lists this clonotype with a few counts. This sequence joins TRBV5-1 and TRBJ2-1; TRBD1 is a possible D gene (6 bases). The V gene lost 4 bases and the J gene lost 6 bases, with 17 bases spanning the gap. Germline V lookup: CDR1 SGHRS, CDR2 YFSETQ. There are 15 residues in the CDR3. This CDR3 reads CASSRGLRGGNEQFF. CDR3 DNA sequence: TGCGCCAGCAGCAGAGGACTTCGAGGGGGCAATGAGCAGTTCTTC.

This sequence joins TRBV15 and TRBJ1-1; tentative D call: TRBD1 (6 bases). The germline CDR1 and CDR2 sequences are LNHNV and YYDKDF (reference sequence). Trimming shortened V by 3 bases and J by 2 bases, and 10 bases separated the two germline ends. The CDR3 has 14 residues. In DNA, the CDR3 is TGTGCCACCAGCAGTCAGGGGATTAACACTGAAGCTTTCTTT. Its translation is CATSSQGINTEAFF. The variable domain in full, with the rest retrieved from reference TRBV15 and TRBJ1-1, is DAMVIQNPRYQVTQFGKPVTLSCSQTLNHNVMYWYQQKSSQAPKLLFHYYDKDFNNEADTPDNFQSRRPNTSFCFLDIRSPGLGDTAMYLCATSSQGINTEAFFGQGTRLTVV.

DNA for the CDR3: TGTGCCAGCAGTTACGCATCCGGACCTAGCGGGAGCAGAGAGACCCAGTTCTTC. Translation gives CASSYASGPSGSRETQFF. The V call is TRBV6-2 or TRBV6-3, the J call TRBJ2-1; 10 bases line up with TRBD2. The CDR3 is 18 amino acids. Germline V gene sequence: CDR1 MNHEY, CDR2 SVGEGT. The J segment lost 13 bases and the V segment lost 2 bases, leaving 20 bases of the junction unmatched.

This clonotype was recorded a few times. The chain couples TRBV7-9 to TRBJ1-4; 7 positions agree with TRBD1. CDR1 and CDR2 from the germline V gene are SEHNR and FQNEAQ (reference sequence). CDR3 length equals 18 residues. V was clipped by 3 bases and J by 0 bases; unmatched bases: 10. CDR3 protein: CASSFRPGQIATNEKLFF. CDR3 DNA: TGTGCCAGCAGCTTTCGTCCGGGACAGATTGCAACTAATGAAAAACTGTTTTTT.

The CDR3 region has the DNA TGCGCCAGCAGCAGGGGGGACAGGGGCGGCTACACCTTC. It specifies CASSRGDRGGYTF. This chain links TRBV5-1 with TRBJ1-2; 10 bases are shared with TRBD1. CDR3 size: 13 residues. V was clipped by 4 bases and J by 8 bases; unmatched bases: 5. The germline V gene has CDR1 SGHRS and CDR2 YFSETQ.

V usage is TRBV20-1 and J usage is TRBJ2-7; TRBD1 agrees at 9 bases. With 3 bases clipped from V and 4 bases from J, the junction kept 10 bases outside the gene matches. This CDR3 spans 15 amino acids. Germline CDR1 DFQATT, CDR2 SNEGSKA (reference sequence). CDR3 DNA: TGCAGTGCTAGTAAGGGTTACAGGGGGCAGTACGAGCAGTACTTC. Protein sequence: CSASKGYRGQYEQYF.

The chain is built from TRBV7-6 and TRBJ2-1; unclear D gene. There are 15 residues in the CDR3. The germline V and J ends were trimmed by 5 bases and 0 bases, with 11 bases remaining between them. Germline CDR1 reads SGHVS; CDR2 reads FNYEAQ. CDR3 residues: CASSPLDDSYNEQFF. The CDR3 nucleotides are TGTGCCAGCAGCCCCTTGGATGACTCCTACAATGAGCAGTTCTTC.

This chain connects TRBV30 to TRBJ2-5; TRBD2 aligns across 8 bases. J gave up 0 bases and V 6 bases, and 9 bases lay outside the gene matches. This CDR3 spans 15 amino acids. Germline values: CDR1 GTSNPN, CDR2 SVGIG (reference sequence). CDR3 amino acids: CACKRLATYQETQYF. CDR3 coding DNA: TGTGCCTGTAAAAGACTAGCGACGTACCAAGAGACCCAGTACTTC.

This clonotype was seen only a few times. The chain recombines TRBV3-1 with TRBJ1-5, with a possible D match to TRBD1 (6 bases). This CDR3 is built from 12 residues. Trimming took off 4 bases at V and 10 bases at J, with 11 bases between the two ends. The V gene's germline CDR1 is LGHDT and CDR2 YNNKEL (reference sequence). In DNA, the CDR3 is TGTGCCAGCAGCCGAGGGGGGGGTCCCCAGCATTTT. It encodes CASSRGGGPQHF.

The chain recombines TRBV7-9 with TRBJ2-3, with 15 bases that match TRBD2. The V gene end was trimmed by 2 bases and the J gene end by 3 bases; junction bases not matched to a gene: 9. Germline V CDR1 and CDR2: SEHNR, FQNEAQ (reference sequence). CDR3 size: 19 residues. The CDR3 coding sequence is TGTGCCAGCAGCTTAAGGACTAGCGGGAGGGCCATGGGGACAGATACGCAGTATTTT. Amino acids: CASSLRTSGRAMGTDTQYF.

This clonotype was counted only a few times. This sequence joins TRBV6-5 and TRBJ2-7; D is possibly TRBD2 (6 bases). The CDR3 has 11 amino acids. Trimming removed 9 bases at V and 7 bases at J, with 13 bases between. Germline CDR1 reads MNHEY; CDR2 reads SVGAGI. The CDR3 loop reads CASRSRGEQYF. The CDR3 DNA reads TGTGCCAGTCGCAGCCGGGGGGAGCAGTACTTC.

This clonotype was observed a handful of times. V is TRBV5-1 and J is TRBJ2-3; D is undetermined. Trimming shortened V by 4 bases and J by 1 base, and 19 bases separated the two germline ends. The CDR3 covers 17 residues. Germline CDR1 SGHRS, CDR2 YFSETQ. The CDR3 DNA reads TGCGCCAGCAGCCCCCTCGAACTCGGGTTCCGCACAGATACGCAGTATTTT. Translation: CASSPLELGFRTDTQYF.

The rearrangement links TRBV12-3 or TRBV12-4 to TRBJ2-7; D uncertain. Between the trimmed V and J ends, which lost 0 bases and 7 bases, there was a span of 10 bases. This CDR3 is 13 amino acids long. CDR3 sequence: CASSLARFDEQYF. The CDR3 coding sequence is TGTGCCAGCAGTTTAGCGCGGTTCGATGAGCAGTACTTC.

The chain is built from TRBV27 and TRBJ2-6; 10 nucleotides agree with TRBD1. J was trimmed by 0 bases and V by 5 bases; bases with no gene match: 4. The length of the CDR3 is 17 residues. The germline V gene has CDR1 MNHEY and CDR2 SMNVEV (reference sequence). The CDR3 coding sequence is TGTGCCAGCAGTACGGGACAGGGGATCTCTGGGGCCAACGTCCTGACTTTC. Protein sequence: CASSTGQGISGANVLTF.

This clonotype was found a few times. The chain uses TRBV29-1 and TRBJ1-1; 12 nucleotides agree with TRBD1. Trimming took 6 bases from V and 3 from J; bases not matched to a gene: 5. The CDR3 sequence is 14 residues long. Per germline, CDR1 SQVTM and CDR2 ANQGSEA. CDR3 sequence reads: CSVGQGALDTEAFF. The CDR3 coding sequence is TGCAGCGTGGGACAGGGGGCGCTGGACACTGAAGCTTTCTTT.